The 14 T cell receptor beta chains below come from one sample, sequenced in a study of T cell responses to AZD1222 COVID-19 vaccine. The repertoire was sequenced with immunoSEQ multiplex PCR; TCRdb's copy has only in-frame clones and lacks some. The repertoire holds fewer than 120,000 clones, with about 94% as singletons. The starting material was peripheral blood, obtained 28 days after the second AZD1222 dose. Source of these receptors: an adult who received the AZD1222 COVID-19 vaccine.

The chain is built from TRBV11-3 and TRBJ2-3; D ambiguous. The germline gives CDR1 SGHNT, CDR2 YENEEA. The CDR3 runs to 16 residues. Trimming took off 3 bases at V and 4 bases at J, with 17 bases between the two ends. The CDR3 here is CASSFSPDLFADTQYF. In nucleotides, the CDR3 is TGTGCCAGCAGCTTTAGCCCGGATCTGTTTGCAGATACGCAGTATTTT.

CDR3 sequence: CASSLRQGSTGELFF. The DNA of the CDR3 is TGCGCCAGCAGCCTGAGACAGGGGTCCACCGGGGAGCTGTTTTTT. The genes are TRBV5-1 and TRBJ2-2, with 8 bases matching TRBD1. The CDR3 runs to 15 residues. V shed 4 bases and J 4 bases; nucleotides not matched to a gene: 6. The V gene's germline CDR1 is SGHRS and CDR2 YFSETQ.

The CDR3 sequence: CAKLGGNEQFF. CDR3 coding DNA: TGTGCCAAGCTAGGTGGCAATGAGCAGTTCTTC. This sequence joins TRBV2 and TRBJ2-1; D is undetermined. Germline V lookup: CDR1 SNHLY, CDR2 FYNNEI. The CDR3 has 11 residues. V was trimmed by 10 bases and J by 6 bases, leaving 10 bases between them.

V and J are TRBV7-9 and TRBJ1-5; tentative D call: TRBD1 (5 bases). The germline CDR1 and CDR2 sequences are SEHNR and FQNEAQ (reference sequence). The CDR3 spans 13 residues. The V gene lost 4 bases and the J gene lost 4 bases, with 8 bases spanning the gap. For the CDR3, the DNA is TGTGCCAGCAGCTCTCAGGGTAATCAGCCCCAGCATTTT. Encoded protein: CASSSQGNQPQHF.

The chain combines TRBV10-2 with TRBJ2-1; the match to TRBD2 covers 13 bases. CDR3 size: 15 residues. CDR1 is WSHSY and CDR2 is SAAADI in the germline V gene. Trimming took 7 bases from V and 8 from J; bases not matched to a gene: 8. CDR3 residues: CASTGLAGLSHEQFF. CDR3 DNA sequence: TGCGCCAGCACGGGACTAGCGGGACTGAGTCATGAGCAGTTCTTC.

V and J are TRBV10-1 and TRBJ2-7, with 10 bases fitting TRBD2. Unmatched junction bases numbered 5, after V lost 0 bases and J lost 6 bases. The CDR3 spans 15 residues. From germline, CDR1 is WNHNN and CDR2 SYGVQD (reference sequence). Written as DNA, the CDR3 is TGCGCCAGCAGTGAGTCGGCGAGCGGGAGGGGCGAGCAGTACTTC. Its protein is CASSESASGRGEQYF.

V is TRBV5-1 and J is TRBJ1-2; a possible D gene is TRBD1 (5 bases). With 7 bases removed from V and 8 bases from J, the gap between germline ends came to 15 bases. Germline CDR1 and CDR2: SGHRS and YFSETQ. The length of the CDR3 is 12 residues. CDR3 coding DNA: TGCGCCAGCGATCAGGGCCTCCTGGGCTACACCTTC. Translated: CASDQGLLGYTF.

The V call is TRBV7-2, the J call TRBJ2-1, with D maybe TRBD1 (6 bases). The CDR3 is made up of 15 amino acids. The germline gives CDR1 SGHTA, CDR2 FQGNSA. V lost 2 bases and J lost 3, with 11 bases in between. CDR3 bases: TGTGCCAGCAGCTTATCGTGGACAGTCTACAATGAGCAGTTCTTC. Protein product: CASSLSWTVYNEQFF.

The gene calls are TRBV5-1 and TRBJ2-7; the D is unclear. The V gene's germline CDR1 is SGHRS and CDR2 YFSETQ. V lost 3 bases, J lost 3 bases, and 19 bases lay in between. This CDR3 has 16 residues. In nucleotides, the CDR3 is TGCGCCAGCAGCTCTGGTTCGGACGTAAGACTCTACGAGCAGTACTTC. Translated: CASSSGSDVRLYEQYF.

This clone was recorded once. The genes are TRBV4-1 and TRBJ1-5; no clear D gene. V dropped 1 base and J dropped 6 bases, with 4 bases sitting between them. The germline V gene encodes CDR1 MGHRA and CDR2 YSYEKL. The CDR3 totals 12 residues. The CDR3 loop is CASSQVGQPQHF. For the CDR3, the DNA is TGCGCCAGCAGCCAAGTGGGTCAGCCCCAGCATTTT.

V and J are TRBV28 and TRBJ1-2; D not certain. Per germline, CDR1 MDHEN and CDR2 SYDVKM. The CDR3 runs to 14 residues. Trimming pared 5 bases from V and 2 bases from J, leaving 12 bases between. The CDR3 spells CASSRFVGNYGYTF. Written as DNA, the CDR3 is TGTGCCAGCAGTCGCTTTGTGGGGAACTATGGCTACACCTTC.

The chain has TRBV6-5 and TRBJ2-2; either TRBD1 or TRBD2 may fit D (5 bases each). The CDR3 is 15 amino acids. Deletions cut 4 bases from V and 0 bases from J, with 9 bases between. Per the germline V gene, CDR1 is MNHEY and CDR2 is SVGAGI. For the CDR3, the DNA is TGTGCCAGCAGTTGGGACCGACCGAACACCGGGGAGCTGTTTTTT. It encodes CASSWDRPNTGELFF.

The chain recombines TRBV12-5 with TRBJ2-7, with D unresolved. There are 11 residues in the CDR3. V was trimmed by 3 bases and J by 3 bases, leaving 3 bases between them. Germline CDR1 reads LGHNT; CDR2 reads FRNRAP. The CDR3 bases are TGTGCTAGTGGTTTTTACTACGAGCAGTACTTC. It translates to CASGFYYEQYF.

The chain has TRBV30 and TRBJ2-7; TRBD1 matches at 7 bases. The CDR3 is 14 residues long. Germline-derived CDR1 and CDR2 are GTSNPN and SVGIG (reference sequence). J lost 0 bases, V lost 3 bases, and 5 bases had no gene match. For the CDR3, the DNA is TGTGCCTGGAGGGGGGACAGTCCCTCCTACGAGCAGTACTTC. Protein sequence: CAWRGDSPSYEQYF.